This TCR beta chain was recorded in a study of T cells after yellow fever vaccination. Study conclusions and caveats: In post-booster samples, most primary-vaccination clones reappeared (approximately 95% CD4, 70% to 90% CD8). Among all clonotypes, a small share was observed in both CD4 and CD8 compartments.

5'RACE template switching added a universal primer site and UMIs to TCR cDNA. Each CDR3 protein is one row after TCRdb ran MiXCR on the 5' RACE reads. The table lists some 600,000 distinct CDR3 sequences, roughly 17% of them singletons. This clonotype came up a few times. Its antigen is unknown. CDR1 and CDR2 from the germline V gene are SGHKS and YYEKEE (reference sequence). The CDR3 has 14 residues. V lost 1 base, J lost 6 bases, and 12 bases lay in between. The material sequenced was PBMCs, taken less than 6 days after the first yellow fever vaccination. This clonotype originated in a man between 18 and 35 years old who received the YFV17D yellow fever vaccine. V usage is TRBV5-5 and J usage is TRBJ2-3; D gene ambiguous. CDR3 sequence: CASSLFPLLDTQYF. The CDR3 DNA reads as TGTGCCAGCAGCTTGTTCCCCCTCCTGGATACGCAGTATTTT.